The rows below give T cell receptor beta chains drawn from one sample of a study of persistence of HIV-infected CD4 T cells. For these receptors, no antigen is known. TCRdb's copy holds only in-frame clones and misses some; the assay was immunoSEQ multiplex PCR. This repertoire shows about 39,000 clones, 70% to 90% found once; its top ten account for about 5%. Sequencing used cultured CD4+ T cells from PBMCs, obtained from a patient who received antiretroviral therapy. The origin of the receptors is an adult with HIV. The donor label of this sample is uncertain. CDR3s include the opening cysteine and the closing phenylalanine or tryptophan. D genes are given only for firm matches. A row's size may be missing; if present it is once, few, many or a size class.

clone size: NA; J gene: TRBJ1-1; V gene: TRBV11-3; D gene: NA; CDR3 DNA: TGTGCCAGCAGCCCTTCCGGGCGCCCTGACACTGAAGCTTTCTTT; CDR3 protein: CASSPSGRPDTEAFF
clone size: NA; J gene: TRBJ2-7; V gene: TRBV6-5; D gene: NA; CDR3 DNA: TGTGCCAGCAGTCTTCGGGGGACAAACCCATACGAGCAGTACTTC; CDR3 protein: CASSLRGTNPYEQYF
clone size: NA; J gene: TRBJ2-3; V gene: TRBV5-1; D gene: NA; CDR3 DNA: TGCGCCAGCAGCTTGGAATCCAGGACCACAGATACGCAGTATTTT; CDR3 protein: CASSLESRTTDTQYF
clone size: NA; J gene: TRBJ2-6; V gene: TRBV18; D gene: TRBD1; CDR3 DNA: TGTGCCAGCTCACCAAGGGGACAGGGGGCTTTGGGGGCCAACGTCCTGACTTTC; CDR3 protein: CASSPRGQGALGANVLTF
clone size: NA; J gene: TRBJ2-1; V gene: TRBV28; D gene: TRBD1; CDR3 DNA: TGTGCCAGCAGAACCGCGACAGGGCTGAATGAGCAGTTCTTC; CDR3 protein: CASRTATGLNEQFF
clone size: few; J gene: TRBJ2-3; V gene: TRBV18; D gene: TRBD2; CDR3 DNA: TGTGCCAGCTCACCACCACGGCGAGCGGGAACAGATACGCAGTATTTT; CDR3 protein: CASSPPRRAGTDTQYF
clone size: NA; J gene: TRBJ2-3; V gene: TRBV19; D gene: TRBD2; CDR3 DNA: TGTGCCAGTAGTACCTACTCTAGCGGGGGGATAGATACGCAGTATTTT; CDR3 protein: CASSTYSSGGIDTQYF
clone size: NA; J gene: TRBJ2-1; V gene: TRBV3-1/TRBV3-2; D gene: NA; CDR3 DNA: TGTGCCAGCAGCCAATCACATGAGCAGTTCTTC; CDR3 protein: CASSQSHEQFF
clone size: NA; J gene: TRBJ2-1; V gene: TRBV28; D gene: TRBD1; CDR3 DNA: TGTGCCAGCAGTTTAATACAGGGGGCTGGCTACAATGAGCAGTTCTTC; CDR3 protein: CASSLIQGAGYNEQFF
clone size: once; J gene: TRBJ1-3; V gene: TRBV3-1/TRBV3-2; D gene: NA; CDR3 DNA: TGTGCCAGCAGCCGAGGGACGGCCTCTGGAAACACCATATATTTT; CDR3 protein: CASSRGTASGNTIYF